The 5 T cell receptor beta chains reported below all come from one sample, sequenced in a study of blood T cell repertoires in COVID-19. Clones were sequenced by immunoSEQ multiplex PCR, and TCRdb holds only the in-frame ones, with some missing. The table lists roughly 180,000 clones, about 81% of them singletons. The source material was peripheral blood. The receptors shown here come from a woman older than 75 with COVID-19, enrolled during active disease.

J is TRBJ2-7 and V is TRBV27; D possibly corresponds to TRBD1 (5 bases). This CDR3 region has 16 residues. Trimming took 5 bases from V and 0 from J, leaving 17 bases between them. Looked up from germline, CDR1 is MNHEY and CDR2 is SMNVEV (reference sequence). Here the CDR3 reads CASSGARPISSYEQYF. The CDR3 region has the DNA TGTGCCAGCAGTGGGGCAAGGCCCATATCCTCCTACGAGCAGTACTTC.

The genes are TRBV6-5 and TRBJ1-1; TRBD1 agrees at 11 bases. V lost 6 bases, J lost 4 bases, and 7 bases stayed unmatched. Per the germline V gene, CDR1 is MNHEY and CDR2 is SVGAGI. The CDR3 contains 15 residues. For the CDR3, the DNA is TGTGCCAGCAGCCTCCGGGACAGGGGGTCCACTGAAGCTTTCTTT. Its translation: CASSLRDRGSTEAFF.

The chain links TRBV18 to TRBJ1-4; a weak D match, TRBD1 (5 bases). The CDR3 runs to 14 residues. Germline CDR1 reads KGHSH; CDR2 reads LQKENI. V lost 3 bases and J 8 bases, leaving 13 bases between the germline ends. The CDR3 region is CASSPSGMREKLFF. DNA for the CDR3: TGTGCCAGCTCACCCTCAGGGATGCGGGAAAAACTGTTTTTT.

CDR3 coding DNA: TGTGCCAGCAGCCAAGAAAAGGGGCCGAATTCACCCCTCCACTTT. It specifies CASSQEKGPNSPLHF. This chain connects TRBV14 to TRBJ1-6; possible D gene TRBD1, 5 bases. Deletions cut 0 bases from V and 7 bases from J, with 10 bases between. Germline V gene data show CDR1 as SGHDN and CDR2 as FVKESK. The CDR3 totals 15 residues.

This clone was counted a few times. The CDR3 reads CASSLFAGAYGYTF. The DNA for the CDR3 is TGTGCCAGCAGCTTATTTGCAGGGGCCTATGGCTACACCTTC. The chain employs TRBV11-2 and TRBJ1-2; maybe TRBD1 (6 bases). The germline V gene has CDR1 SGHAT and CDR2 FQNNGV. CDR3 length: 14 residues. V was shortened by 2 bases and J by 4 bases, with 11 bases between the two germline ends.